Sequencing of this T cell receptor beta chain was carried out in a study of blood T cell repertoires in COVID-19. A Seattle source enrolled patients during active infection and followed them longitudinally. Germline lookup yields CDR1 SNHLY and CDR2 FYNNEI. The CDR3 runs 15 residues. V was clipped by 4 bases and J by 3 bases, with 12 bases between them. Assay: immunoSEQ multiplex PCR; the TCRdb copy retains only in-frame clones and omits some. Of about 95,000 clones in the sample, roughly 79% were seen once. Specimen: peripheral blood. J is TRBJ1-4 and V is TRBV2, with TRBD1 as a possible D gene (6 bases). This sequence originates from a man aged 80 or over with COVID-19, enrolled during active disease. In DNA form, the CDR3 reads TGTGCCAGCAGTGTTACAGGGTATTCTAATGAAAAACTGTTTTTT. This sequence encodes CASSVTGYSNEKLFF.